Listed below are T cell receptor beta chains from one sample, sequenced in a study of glioma-infiltrating T cells after dendritic cell vaccination. The table came from immunoSEQ multiplex PCR; TCRdb's copy has only in-frame clones and leaves some out. The sample holds 85,000 to 100,000 clones, 85% seen once. This specimen consisted of blood, obtained after dendritic cell vaccination. The receptors were gathered from a human donor with glioblastoma. CDR3s include the opening cysteine and the closing phenylalanine or tryptophan. A D gene is named only where the DNA matches it firmly. Clone sizes are given selectively: once, few, many, or a class where the clone is expanded.

clone_size: -
v_call: TRBV9
j_call: TRBJ1-4
cdr3_length: 16
d_call: TRBD1
cdr3_nt: TGTGCCAGCAGCCAAACAGGGGGTGCAACTAATGAAAAACTGTTTTTT
cdr3_aa: CASSQTGGATNEKLFF

clone_size: -
v_call: TRBV2
j_call: TRBJ2-7
cdr3_length: 18
d_call: TRBD2
cdr3_nt: TGTGCCAGCAGTGGACCCGGGACTAGCGGGAGGGCTTGGTACGAGCAGTACTTC
cdr3_aa: CASSGPGTSGRAWYEQYF

clone_size: -
v_call: TRBV19
j_call: TRBJ2-5
cdr3_length: 14
d_call: TRBD1
cdr3_nt: TGTGCCAGTAGTGGGACAGGGGGCAAAGAGACCCAGTACTTC
cdr3_aa: CASSGTGGKETQYF

clone_size: -
v_call: TRBV14
j_call: TRBJ2-7
cdr3_length: 15
d_call: -
cdr3_nt: TGTGCCAGCAGCCACCGAAGCCGGAGCTCCTACGAGCAGTACTTC
cdr3_aa: CASSHRSRSSYEQYF

clone_size: once
v_call: TRBV13
j_call: TRBJ2-3
cdr3_length: 17
d_call: TRBD2
cdr3_nt: TGTGCCAGCAGCCCTCCGGATTCTAGCGGGGGGACAGATACGCAGTATTTT
cdr3_aa: CASSPPDSSGGTDTQYF

clone_size: -
v_call: TRBV14
j_call: TRBJ2-1
cdr3_length: 11
d_call: -
cdr3_nt: TGTGCCAGCAGCCGAGGCAATGAGCAGTTCTTC
cdr3_aa: CASSRGNEQFF

clone_size: -
v_call: TRBV6-4
j_call: TRBJ1-5
cdr3_length: 15
d_call: -
cdr3_nt: TGTGCCAGCAGTCCGACAGGCATGTCGGGTCAGCCCCAGCATTTT
cdr3_aa: CASSPTGMSGQPQHF

clone_size: -
v_call: TRBV5-1
j_call: TRBJ1-1
cdr3_length: 14
d_call: -
cdr3_nt: TGCGCCAGCAGCTTGGGACAGCAGAACACTGAAGCTTTCTTT
cdr3_aa: CASSLGQQNTEAFF

clone_size: -
v_call: TRBV28
j_call: TRBJ2-7
cdr3_length: 15
d_call: TRBD1
cdr3_nt: TGTGCCAGCAGTGCCCTCACGGGGACAGCTAACGAGCAGTACTTC
cdr3_aa: CASSALTGTANEQYF

clone_size: few
v_call: TRBV6-5
j_call: TRBJ2-7
cdr3_length: 12
d_call: -
cdr3_nt: TGTGCCAGCAGTTCCGACAGATACGAGCAGTACTTC
cdr3_aa: CASSSDRYEQYF

clone_size: few
v_call: TRBV5-6
j_call: TRBJ2-7
cdr3_length: 12
d_call: -
cdr3_nt: TGTGCCAGCAGCTTGGCAACCTACGAGCAGTACTTC
cdr3_aa: CASSLATYEQYF

clone_size: -
v_call: TRBV5-1
j_call: TRBJ1-2
cdr3_length: 13
d_call: TRBD1
cdr3_nt: TGCGCCAGCAGCCCTGACAGGGGGCGAAGCTACACCTTC
cdr3_aa: CASSPDRGRSYTF

clone_size: -
v_call: TRBV7-9
j_call: TRBJ1-5
cdr3_length: 12
d_call: -
cdr3_nt: TGTGCCAGCAGCTTGGGGGGTCAGCCCCAGCATTTT
cdr3_aa: CASSLGGQPQHF

clone_size: -
v_call: TRBV7-2
j_call: TRBJ1-5
cdr3_length: 12
d_call: -
cdr3_nt: TGTGCCAGCAGCCTTAGCAATCAGCCCCAGCATTTT
cdr3_aa: CASSLSNQPQHF